These 24 T cell receptor beta chains share one sample of origin, sequenced in a study of cytotoxic CD8 clonotypes in ibrutinib-treated CLL. Method: immunoSEQ multiplex PCR; TCRdb's copy keeps in-frame clones and lacks some. The data contain some 200,000 clones, 75% to 85% of them seen just once; the ten biggest clones take up around 10%. Here the sequenced sample was PBMCs, taken after 12 months of ibrutinib treatment. The receptor set was obtained from a human donor with chronic lymphocytic leukemia.

The V call is TRBV4-1, the J call TRBJ1-2, with no clear D. Trimming pared 4 bases from V and 8 bases from J, leaving 14 bases between. This CDR3 contains 13 residues. Germline CDR1 reads MGHRA; CDR2 reads YSYEKL. CDR3 bases: TGCGCCAGCAGCCCAGATATTGCGGACGGCTACACCTTC. Its translation is CASSPDIADGYTF.

The rearrangement uses TRBV11-2 and TRBJ2-2; D gene ambiguous. Germline CDR1 is SGHAT and CDR2 is FQNNGV. CDR3 size: 14 residues. Trimming took off 3 bases at V and 4 bases at J, with 9 bases between the two ends. CDR3 DNA: TGTGCCAGCAGCTTTCCCCCGGGCACCGGGGAGCTGTTTTTT. This sequence encodes CASSFPPGTGELFF.

This chain links TRBV29-1 with TRBJ2-1, with unresolved D. The germline V gene has CDR1 SQVTM and CDR2 ANQGSEA. V lost 3 bases, J lost 0 bases, and 9 bases lay in between. The CDR3 consists of 14 residues. CDR3 DNA sequence: TGCAGCGTTGATACAGCTAGCTCCTACAATGAGCAGTTCTTC. Protein sequence: CSVDTASSYNEQFF.

A word on this clone: The same CDR3 is also encoded by other DNA sequences in this sample. The J gene is TRBJ2-1, the V gene TRBV5-1; D is perhaps TRBD1 (6 bases). This CDR3 has 13 residues. V lost 4 bases to trimming and J lost 5 bases, with 10 bases between them. Germline CDR1 is SGHRS and CDR2 is YFSETQ. Here the CDR3 reads CASSPGADNEQFF. The CDR3 coding sequence is TGCGCCAGCAGCCCAGGGGCTGACAATGAGCAGTTCTTC.

V is TRBV2 and J is TRBJ1-6; D is unclear. CDR3 size: 14 residues. Germline values: CDR1 SNHLY, CDR2 FYNNEI. V shed 10 bases and J shed 0 bases, with 10 bases lying between them. CDR3 sequence: CAKRWDSYNSPLHF. CDR3 coding DNA: TGTGCCAAACGGTGGGACTCCTATAATTCACCCCTCCACTTT. Using reference TRBV2 and TRBJ1-6 for the parts outside the CDR3, the full variable domain is EPEVTQTPSHQVTQMGQEVILRCVPISNHLYFYWYRQILGQKVEFLVSFYNNEISEKSEIFDDQFSVERPDGSNFTLKIRSTKLEDSAMYFCAKRWDSYNSPLHFGNGTRLTVT.

The chain uses TRBV6-5 and TRBJ1-6, with D hard to call. Germline CDR1 MNHEY, CDR2 SVGAGI. This CDR3 comprises 11 residues. V lost 8 bases to trimming and J lost 5 bases, with 4 bases between them. The CDR3 DNA follows: TGTGCCAGCCAGAATAATTCACCCCTCCACTTT. This gives the protein CASQNNSPLHF.

The V and J genes are TRBV4-1 and TRBJ2-7; D is possibly TRBD1 (6 bases). This CDR3 region has 17 residues. Germline values: CDR1 MGHRA, CDR2 YSYEKL. V lost 2 bases to trimming and J lost 3 bases, with 20 bases between them. The CDR3 DNA sequence: TGCGCCAGCAGCCAAAGCCCATTATTAACAGGGAGCTACGAGCAGTACTTC. This sequence encodes CASSQSPLLTGSYEQYF.

J is TRBJ2-7 and V is TRBV7-3; D possibly corresponds to TRBD2 (5 bases). Germline CDR1 SGHTA, CDR2 FQGTGA. Trimming cost V 2 bases and J 1 base, with 9 bases left between them. This CDR3 spans 14 amino acids. For the CDR3, the DNA is TGTGCCAGCAGCTTAGGTCGGGGTTCCTACGAGCAGTACTTC. Translated, it gives CASSLGRGSYEQYF. Combining the CDR3 with reference TRBV7-3 and TRBJ2-7 gives the whole variable domain GAGVSQTPSNKVTEKGKYVELRCDPISGHTALYWYRQSLGQGPEFLIYFQGTGAADDSGLPNDRFFAVRPEGSVSTLKIQRTERGDSAVYLCASSLGRGSYEQYFGPGTRLTVT.

The chain couples TRBV5-4 to TRBJ2-7, with D maybe TRBD1 (6 bases). V dropped 3 bases and J dropped 0 bases, with 19 bases sitting between them. CDR1 and CDR2 from the germline V gene are SGHNT and YYREEE (reference sequence). The CDR3 consists of 17 residues. The CDR3 protein is CASSYDLGADLSYEQYF. The DNA for the CDR3 is TGTGCCAGCAGCTATGACCTGGGGGCGGACCTCTCCTACGAGCAGTACTTC.

The gene calls are TRBV2 and TRBJ1-5, with D possibly matching TRBD1 (5 bases). Per the germline V gene, CDR1 is SNHLY and CDR2 is FYNNEI. Trimming pared 6 bases from V and 3 bases from J, leaving 12 bases between. The CDR3 has 14 amino acids. The CDR3: CASRLQVINQPQHF. Written as DNA, the CDR3 is TGTGCCAGCAGATTACAGGTGATCAATCAGCCCCAGCATTTT.

This rearrangement joins TRBV27 to TRBJ2-3; 8 nucleotides align to TRBD2. The V segment lost 6 bases and the J segment 13 bases; nucleotides outside the gene matches: 6. The length of the CDR3 is 11 residues. Germline CDR1 reads MNHEY; CDR2 reads SMNVEV (reference sequence). Here the CDR3 DNA reads TGTGCCAGCAGCCGGCGGGGGGTAGAGTATTTT. It encodes CASSRRGVEYF.

The chain links TRBV5-1 to TRBJ2-6; D unclear. The CDR3 covers 15 residues. V gave up 1 base and J gave up 1 base, with 6 bases separating them. Germline CDR1 and CDR2: SGHRS and YFSETQ. The CDR3 DNA follows: TGCGCCAGCAGCTTGTTTTGGTCTGGGGCCAACGTCCTGACTTTC. Translating gives CASSLFWSGANVLTF.

The rearrangement uses TRBV28 and TRBJ2-7, with D perhaps TRBD1 or TRBD2 (5 bases each). Germline values: CDR1 MDHEN, CDR2 SYDVKM. Trimming removed 3 bases at V and 2 bases at J, with 14 bases between. The CDR3 has 15 amino acids. Written as DNA, the CDR3 is TGTGCCAGCAGTTTTTTCTACGGGGCAACCTACGAGCAGTACTTC. Its protein is CASSFFYGATYEQYF.

This clone was seen once. This chain joins TRBV10-3 and TRBJ2-2; D possibly corresponds to TRBD1 (5 bases). This CDR3 comprises 13 residues. Germline CDR1 ENHRY, CDR2 SYGVKD. V dropped 8 bases and J dropped 2 bases, with 9 bases sitting between them. The chain's CDR3 is CAIGADNTGELFF. CDR3 DNA sequence: TGTGCCATCGGGGCAGATAACACCGGGGAGCTGTTTTTT.

V is TRBV27 and J is TRBJ2-1; the match to TRBD2 covers 12 bases. Germline CDR1 and CDR2: MNHEY and SMNVEV (reference sequence). This CDR3 region has 15 residues. Trimming at V came to 7 bases and at J to 5 bases, leaving 6 bases not matched to a gene. The CDR3 DNA reads TGTGCCAGCACCTCAGGACTAGCGGGAAACAATGAGCAGTTCTTC. Translated, it gives CASTSGLAGNNEQFF.

The genes are TRBV11-2 and TRBJ1-6, with TRBD1 identical over 7 bases. The CDR3 extends over 16 amino acids. The V segment lost 2 bases and the J segment 13 bases; nucleotides outside the gene matches: 14. CDR1 is SGHAT, CDR2 FQNNGV, per germline. CDR3 bases: TGTGCCAGCAGCTTAAGTCCGGGGCCCCTACAGGGGCCCCTCCACTTT. Its protein product is CASSLSPGPLQGPLHF.

The chain uses TRBV6-5 and TRBJ2-3; 7 nucleotides line up with TRBD2. Germline V gene data show CDR1 as MNHEY and CDR2 as SVGAGI. Germline trimming cut 7 bases from V and 9 bases from J; bases unmatched to any gene: 13. The CDR3 spans 14 residues. CDR3 sequence (DNA): TGTGCCAGCACTAACCCGGGACTACGGGGCACGCAGTATTTT. This gives the protein CASTNPGLRGTQYF.

The CDR3 loop is CASRTYITDTQYF. In nucleotides, the CDR3 is TGTGCCTCCCGAACGTACATAACAGATACGCAGTATTTT. V usage is TRBV7-8 and J usage is TRBJ2-3; D remains unclear. The CDR3 is made up of 13 amino acids. The V end lost 11 bases, the J end lost 3 bases, and 15 bases lay between the germline ends. CDR1 is SGHVS, CDR2 FQNEAQ, per germline.

CDR3 sequence reads: CASSKGSGLAYEQYF. CDR3 DNA: TGTGCCAGCAGTAAAGGATCCGGACTAGCCTACGAGCAGTACTTC. The gene calls are TRBV6-5 and TRBJ2-7; TRBD2 matches 7 bases. V shed 5 bases and J 2 bases; nucleotides not matched to a gene: 9. CDR1 is MNHEY, CDR2 SVGAGI, per germline. The CDR3 runs 15 residues.

This chain joins TRBV7-6 and TRBJ2-7; no firm D call. Between the trimmed V and J ends, which lost 2 bases and 0 bases, there was a span of 11 bases. Germline V lookup: CDR1 SGHVS, CDR2 FNYEAQ. This CDR3 is built from 15 residues. The CDR3 bases are TGTGCCAGCAGCTTACTGGATAAAGGCTCCTACGAGCAGTACTTC. Protein product: CASSLLDKGSYEQYF.

This chain joins TRBV27 and TRBJ1-2, with 9 bases identical to TRBD1. J lost 5 bases, V lost 7 bases, and 5 bases had no gene match. From germline, CDR1 is MNHEY and CDR2 SMNVEV (reference sequence). This CDR3 region has 13 residues. CDR3: CASMKGQGYGYTF. The CDR3 DNA follows: TGTGCCAGCATGAAAGGACAGGGGTATGGCTACACCTTC.

V gene TRBV9 combines with J gene TRBJ1-6; D perhaps matches TRBD1 (5 bases). The CDR3 runs to 14 residues. Per the germline V gene, CDR1 is SGDLS and CDR2 is YYNGEE. V dropped 0 bases and J dropped 7 bases, with 8 bases sitting between them. The CDR3 coding sequence is TGTGCCAGCAGCGTAGGGGGGAGGAATTCACCCCTCCACTTT. The encoded protein is CASSVGGRNSPLHF.

The V call is TRBV19, the J call TRBJ2-3; D may be TRBD1 or TRBD2 (6 bases each). Trimming took off 4 bases at V and 5 bases at J, with 19 bases between the two ends. CDR3 length: 16 amino acids. Germline CDR1 is LNHDA and CDR2 is SQIVND (reference sequence). CDR3 coding DNA: TGTGCCAGTAGTACCCCCCACCGGGGGCGGGTAGATACGCAGTATTTT. Translating it yields CASSTPHRGRVDTQYF.

The chain is built from TRBV4-1 and TRBJ2-4, with D unclear. Between the trimmed V and J ends, which lost 0 bases and 8 bases, there was a span of 11 bases. CDR3 length equals 14 residues. Germline V gene data show CDR1 as MGHRA and CDR2 as YSYEKL. The CDR3 DNA follows: TGCGCCAGCAGCCAAGATTTTTCCGGAGACATTCAGTACTTC. It encodes CASSQDFSGDIQYF.